This T cell receptor beta chain derives from a study of T cells in localized non-small cell lung cancer (dated by TCRdb to 2020 to 2021). Broadly, across the study: Comparing tumors with uninvolved tumor-adjacent lungs, the study looked at the T cell repertoires of approximately 250 patients with early-stage NSCLC. A mean age of 66.3 years was recorded for the NSCLC patients, of whom approximately 130 were male and 90 to 110 were female. The cohort consisted of approximately 240 treatment-naive NSCLC patients whose localized lung tumors had been resected.

The immunoSEQ Assay was used to sequence TCR beta CDR3 regions from DNA. The authors' analysis ran thus. To compute T cell density, TCR beta template counts were normalized to usable DNA, which was estimated by amplifying housekeeping genes. Richness was estimated using the preseqR package, with extrapolation to 400,000 templates for PBMC samples and to 120,000 templates for tissue samples. Clonality was taken to be one minus Pielou's evenness. Differential abundance testing on productive amino-acid clonotypes, with a minimum total count of 5 and an alpha of 0.1, was used to identify tissue-enriched TCRs. The Jaccard Index and the Morisita Overlap Index were used to measure repertoire overlap between compartments. GLIPH clustered TCR beta CDR3s with public tetramer-defined viral CDR3s; viral motifs required at least three viral sequences plus V-gene enrichment. As stored in TCRdb, this immuneACCESS dataset retains in-frame rearrangements with V and J assigned. A fraction of the clones does not appear; measured against another copy, unresolved V genes explain less than half of the discrepancy, and the remainder lacks a known reason. V and J calls and clone size follow that table, whereas D and trimming were derived from the DNA. The sample table holds almost 65,000 clones, of which 90% were seen once. Of the sample, just under 2% is held by the ten largest clones.

From a lookup of the germline V gene, CDR1 and CDR2 are SQVTM and ANQGSEA. From the cysteine through the phenylalanine, the CDR3 covers 14 amino acids. Of all the DNA, just the CDR3 is kept, 42 bases in frame from base 1. Trimming takes 0 bases from V and 0 bases from J, and the germline ends sit 8 bases apart. Broad study findings and their caveats: Because multi-region tumor sequencing was not done, intratumor heterogeneity could not be ruled out. Higher blood T cell density associated with longer overall survival, while higher adjacent-lung clonality associated with shorter survival. A median of 57 of the top 100 tumor clones turned up in the paired uninvolved adjacent lung, and roughly 28 of those clones also ranked among the top 100 of that same adjacent lung. Uninvolved tumor-adjacent lung showed the highest T cell clonality, higher than tumor, which suggests more focused antigenic responses in the uninvolved tumor-adjacent lung. Since the design was exploratory, TCR variables were selected using unadjusted p-values with no false-discovery rate correction.

At diagnosis, peripheral blood, uninvolved tumor-adjacent lung and tumor were collected and were preserved as a mix of fresh-frozen and FFPE material. For TCR repertoire profiling, blood samples were analyzed in the form of peripheral blood mononuclear cells. This clone turned up a few times. Its target antigen remains unknown. There are no base qualities to consult, and no much larger clone falls within one base. The chain links TRBV29-1 with TRBJ1-2, with the D segment identity uncertain. The sequencing used peripheral blood, collected before any cancer treatment. The source is a woman aged 40-69 years with stage I lung adenocarcinoma. The CDR3 loop reads CSVEEGLPNYGYTF. The DNA sequence follows: TGCAGCGTTGAAGAGGGTCTCCCTAACTATGGCTACACCTTC.